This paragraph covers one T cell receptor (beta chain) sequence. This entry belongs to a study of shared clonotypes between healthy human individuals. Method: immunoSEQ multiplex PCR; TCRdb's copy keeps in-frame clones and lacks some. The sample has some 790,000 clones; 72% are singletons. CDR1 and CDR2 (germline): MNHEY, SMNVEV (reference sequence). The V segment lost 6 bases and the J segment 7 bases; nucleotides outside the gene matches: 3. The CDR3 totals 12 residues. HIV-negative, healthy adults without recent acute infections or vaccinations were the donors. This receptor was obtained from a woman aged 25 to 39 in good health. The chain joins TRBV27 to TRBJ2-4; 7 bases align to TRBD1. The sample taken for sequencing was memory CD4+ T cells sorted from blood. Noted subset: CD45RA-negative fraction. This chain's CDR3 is CASRATGNIQYF. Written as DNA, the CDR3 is TGTGCCAGCAGGGCGACAGGGAACATTCAGTACTTC.